Here is one T cell receptor beta chain with its context. The antigen is undetermined. The repertoire was sequenced with immunoSEQ multiplex PCR; TCRdb's copy has only in-frame clones and lacks some. The data show 100,000 to 150,000 clones, roughly 85% seen once. This entry comes from a study of radiation and T cells in renal cell carcinoma. About the research overall: Nephrectomy followed 15 Gy stereotactic body radiation by 4 weeks.

V lost 5 bases and J lost 4; bases outside the gene matches: 8. This CDR3 contains 15 residues. Germline V lookup: CDR1 MNHNS, CDR2 SASEGT. The study's findings and limits: In blood, top tumor clones expanded by 2 weeks, shrinking by 4. Without pretreatment biopsies, baseline tumor clonotype presence was undetermined.

Time point: baseline pretreatment blood. Treatment reported: 15 Gy SBRT to primary tumor, nephrectomy 4 weeks later. Serial blood draws occurred at baseline and 2 and 4 weeks post-SBRT. This rearrangement joins TRBV6-1 to TRBJ1-2; 9 bases match TRBD1. This TCR was recovered from a woman aged 55-70 years with renal cell carcinoma. Specimen: blood, collected from a patient whose treatment included radiotherapy and nephrectomy. Here the CDR3 reads CASSRTGENAYGYTF. CDR3 in DNA: TGTGCCAGCAGTCGGACAGGGGAAAATGCCTATGGCTACACCTTC.